Below, 27 T cell receptor beta chains from the same sample are listed, as sequenced in a study of human T cells and chemical hapten exposure. TCRdb re-called the RACE reads through MiXCR, storing one row per CDR3 protein. The top ten clones hold 13% to 15% of a sample with 40,000 or so distinct CDR3 sequences, roughly 9% of them seen once. Time point defined: patch test 2, 6 weeks after DPC sensitization. Regarding treatment: therapeutic diphenylcyclopropenone sensitization with weekly scalp DPC. The study extracted total RNA from unfractionated whole blood. Sequencing used whole blood, obtained in connection with sensitization to the hapten diphenylcyclopropenone (DPC). All receptors derive from a woman aged 25 to 39 with alopecia areata. Some clones in this sample may be carry-over from other donors' samples.

This clonotype came up a few times. The J gene is TRBJ1-6, the V gene TRBV28; D is unclear. The CDR3 has 14 amino acids. Looked up from germline, CDR1 is MDHEN and CDR2 is SYDVKM. V gave up 2 bases and J gave up 5 bases, with 7 bases separating them. CDR3 DNA sequence: TGTGCCAGCAGTTTACTCAGAGATAATTCACCCCTCCACTTT. Amino acids: CASSLLRDNSPLHF.

This clonotype was counted at least ten times. The rearrangement joins TRBV20-1 to TRBJ1-6, with 7 bases lining up with TRBD1. V was pared by 6 bases and J by 7 bases, with 9 bases of the junction left unmatched. The CDR3 loop spans 14 amino acids. Germline V gene lookup returns CDR1 DFQATT and CDR2 SNEGSKA (reference sequence). Here the CDR3 DNA reads TGCAGTGCCCCAAGACAGGGTAGCAATTCACCCCTCCACTTT. It yields the protein CSAPRQGSNSPLHF.

The rearrangement uses TRBV12-5 and TRBJ2-5; D remains unclear. V shed 7 bases and J shed 7 bases, with 19 bases lying between them. This CDR3 is 14 amino acids long. Looked up from germline, CDR1 is LGHNT and CDR2 is FRNRAP. CDR3 in DNA: TGTGCTAGTGCCGACGGGCAGGCGCCAGGGACCCAGTACTTC. Translated: CASADGQAPGTQYF.

This chain joins TRBV6-4 and TRBJ2-1, with 8 bases fitting TRBD1. The trim removed 9 bases at V and 4 bases at J, leaving 5 bases unmatched. The CDR3 sequence is 13 residues long. CDR1 is MRHNA, CDR2 SNTAGT, per germline. The CDR3: CARRQGLYNEQFF. In nucleotides, the CDR3 is TGTGCCAGGAGACAGGGGTTATACAATGAGCAGTTCTTC.

This clonotype was counted only a few times. The V call is TRBV20-1, the J call TRBJ2-1; 10 bases map to TRBD2. CDR1 and CDR2 from the germline V gene are DFQATT and SNEGSKA (reference sequence). This CDR3 region has 17 residues. The V and J ends lost 0 bases and 7 bases, in that order; junction bases with no gene match: 12. CDR3 coding DNA: TGCAGTGCTAGAGACTATCTAGCGGGGGTTTTTGGAAATGAGCAGTTCTTC. Residues: CSARDYLAGVFGNEQFF.

This clonotype has just a few counts. The chain employs TRBV29-1 and TRBJ2-7, with TRBD1 matching over 8 bases. Germline CDR1 and CDR2: SQVTM and ANQGSEA. The CDR3 loop spans 12 amino acids. V was pared by 5 bases and J by 6 bases, with 6 bases of the junction left unmatched. The CDR3 region is CSVFGQGGEQYF. CDR3 DNA: TGCAGCGTTTTCGGACAGGGCGGCGAGCAGTACTTC.

This chain links TRBV7-9 with TRBJ1-2, with D possibly TRBD1 on 5 matching bases. CDR1 SEHNR and CDR2 FQNEAQ come from the germline V gene (reference sequence). Trimming stripped 6 bases from V and 5 bases from J, with 13 bases between. The CDR3 contains 13 residues. CDR3 sequence reads: CASSDGAEYGYTF. The CDR3, as DNA: TGTGCCAGCAGTGACGGGGCGGAATATGGCTACACCTTC. Supplemented by reference TRBV7-9 and TRBJ1-2, the full variable domain reads DTGVSQNPRHKITKRGQNVTFRCDPISEHNRLYWYRQTLGQGPEFLTYFQNEAQLEKSRLLSDRFSAERPKGSFSTLEIQRTEQGDSAMYLCASSDGAEYGYTFGSGTRLTVV.

The chain is built from TRBV10-3 and TRBJ2-7; TRBD1 agrees at 9 bases. From germline, CDR1 is ENHRY and CDR2 SYGVKD. The CDR3 length is 14 residues. V lost 10 bases and J lost 6; bases outside the gene matches: 13. This chain's CDR3 is CASSEDRGMAEQYF. CDR3 DNA: TGTGCCAGTTCCGAGGACAGGGGTATGGCCGAGCAGTACTTC.

This sequence joins TRBV12-3 or TRBV12-4 and TRBJ1-3; D unresolved. The CDR3 consists of 12 residues. V lost 2 bases to trimming and J lost 4 bases, with 3 bases between them. The CDR3 here is CASSLSGNTIYF. In DNA form, the CDR3 reads TGTGCCAGCAGTTTAAGCGGAAACACCATATATTTT.

About this clonotype itself: This clone may be a read error of a much larger clone one base away. J is TRBJ1-5 and V is TRBV6-2 or TRBV6-3, with TRBD1 identical over 9 bases. The CDR3 is made up of 14 amino acids. Germline CDR1 MNHEY, CDR2 SVGEGT. The CDR3 loop reads CASRTTGGDHPQHF. CDR3 nucleotides: TGTGCCAGCAGGACGACAGGGGGAGATCACCCCCAGCATTTT.

This clonotype was counted between two and nine times. The chain carries TRBV29-1 and TRBJ2-7; either TRBD1 or TRBD2 may supply D (5 bases each). Trimming cost V 4 bases and J 0 bases, with 10 bases left between them. This CDR3 is 13 amino acids long. Germline loops: CDR1 SQVTM, CDR2 ANQGSEA. This chain's CDR3 is CSVGGVGSYEQYF. CDR3 DNA: TGCAGCGTTGGAGGGGTTGGCTCCTACGAGCAGTACTTC.

This clonotype was recorded many times. This chain connects TRBV28 to TRBJ2-3; the D gene is possibly TRBD2 (7 bases). Germline CDR1 reads MDHEN; CDR2 reads SYDVKM. V was trimmed by 6 bases and J by 2 bases, leaving 18 bases between them. There are 16 residues in the CDR3. The CDR3 nucleotides read TGTGCCAGCAGCCTATGGAAGGGGGGGTACACAGATACGCAGTATTTT. This sequence encodes CASSLWKGGYTDTQYF.

This clonotype was observed a handful of times. The V call is TRBV6-5, the J call TRBJ2-5; no clear D. CDR3 length equals 13 residues. Per the germline V gene, CDR1 is MNHEY and CDR2 is SVGAGI. Deletions cut 7 bases from V and 2 bases from J, with 11 bases between. CDR3 amino acids: CASKVAGQETQYF. The CDR3 DNA reads as TGTGCCAGCAAAGTGGCAGGTCAAGAGACCCAGTACTTC.

The genes are TRBV12-3 or TRBV12-4 and TRBJ2-6, with no clear D. The CDR3 has 15 amino acids. V lost 3 bases to trimming and J lost 0 bases, with 6 bases between them. In nucleotides, the CDR3 is TGTGCCAGCAGTTTTCGGACCTCTGGGGCCAACGTCCTGACTTTC. It translates to CASSFRTSGANVLTF.

This clonotype has more than one count but fewer than ten. The rearrangement uses TRBV7-2 and TRBJ2-7; 9 bases line up with TRBD1. The J segment lost 0 bases and the V segment lost 5 bases, leaving 14 bases of the junction unmatched. Germline lookup yields CDR1 SGHTA and CDR2 FQGNSA. The CDR3 runs 18 residues. The CDR3 region is CASSPRAGTGIDSYEQYF. CDR3 coding DNA: TGTGCCAGCAGCCCCAGGGCCGGGACAGGGATCGACTCCTACGAGCAGTACTTC.

This clonotype was seen at least ten times. The chain uses TRBV12-3 or TRBV12-4 and TRBJ1-1; a possible D gene is TRBD1 (5 bases). The CDR3 has 13 residues. Trimming removed 3 bases from V and 8 bases from J, with 13 bases in between. For the CDR3, the DNA is TGTGCCAGCAGTTTCCGACGGGACGGGGAAGCTTTCTTT. It is translated as CASSFRRDGEAFF.

The rearrangement joins TRBV5-6 to TRBJ2-5; D gene uncertain. The CDR3 sequence is 16 residues long. Germline V lookup: CDR1 SGHDT, CDR2 YYEEEE. The V gene lost 0 bases and the J gene lost 4 bases, with 16 bases spanning the gap. The CDR3 is CASSLGSRLWGETQYF. CDR3 nucleotides: TGTGCCAGCAGCTTGGGATCCAGGCTATGGGGAGAGACCCAGTACTTC. Full variable domain (rest looked up from reference TRBV5-6 and TRBJ2-5): DAGVTQSPTHLIKTRGQQVTLRCSPKSGHDTVSWYQQALGQGPQFIFQYYEEEERQRGNFPDRFSGHQFPNYSSELNVNALLLGDSALYLCASSLGSRLWGETQYFGPGTRLLVL.

By sample fraction, this clonotype is large. The chain has TRBV7-2 and TRBJ2-7, with D maybe TRBD2 (5 bases). This CDR3 is 14 amino acids long. V was clipped by 5 bases and J by 2 bases, with 13 bases between them. The germline gives CDR1 SGHTA, CDR2 FQGNSA. The CDR3 protein is CASSRIAGTYEQYF. CDR3 in DNA: TGTGCCAGCAGCCGCATCGCGGGCACCTACGAGCAGTACTTC.

This clonotype turned up a few times. The chain joins TRBV6-6 to TRBJ2-7; no definite D call. Germline values: CDR1 MNHNY, CDR2 SVGAGI (reference sequence). V gave up 6 bases and J gave up 0 bases, with 9 bases separating them. The CDR3 covers 13 residues. The DNA for the CDR3 is TGTGCCAGCAGCTCCCTAAGCTCCTACGAGCAGTACTTC. The encoded protein is CASSSLSSYEQYF.

The table lists this clonotype with many counts. CDR3 amino acids: CASSHRGRSTDTQYF. CDR3 DNA: TGCGCCAGCAGCCATCGGGGACGGAGCACAGATACGCAGTATTTT. The chain combines TRBV5-1 with TRBJ2-3; the D call may be TRBD1 or TRBD2 (5 bases each). In germline, CDR1 is SGHRS, CDR2 YFSETQ. This CDR3 spans 15 amino acids. Trimming took off 4 bases at V and 0 bases at J, with 12 bases between the two ends.

The rearrangement links TRBV15 to TRBJ1-5; no clear D. The CDR3 runs 13 residues. Germline V lookup: CDR1 LNHNV, CDR2 YYDKDF (reference sequence). V lost 4 bases and J lost 3, with 7 bases in between. The CDR3: CATSTDPNQPQHF. The CDR3 nucleotides are TGTGCCACCAGCACCGACCCCAATCAGCCCCAGCATTTT. Full variable domain (missing parts from reference TRBV15 and TRBJ1-5): DAMVIQNPRYQVTQFGKPVTLSCSQTLNHNVMYWYQQKSSQAPKLLFHYYDKDFNNEADTPDNFQSRRPNTSFCFLDIRSPGLGDTAMYLCATSTDPNQPQHFGDGTRLSIL.

CDR3 protein: CSATGLTPMNEQFF. Here the CDR3 DNA reads TGCAGTGCGACAGGACTGACTCCGATGAATGAGCAGTTCTTC. The chain has TRBV20-1 and TRBJ2-1, with D possibly being TRBD1 (6 bases). CDR1 and CDR2 (germline): DFQATT, SNEGSKA (reference sequence). V shed 6 bases and J shed 7 bases, with 19 bases lying between them. The CDR3 consists of 14 residues.

This clonotype has ten or more counts. CDR3 in amino acids: CSARQGLDYGYTF. CDR3 nucleotides: TGCAGTGCCCGACAGGGGTTGGACTATGGCTACACCTTC. V usage is TRBV20-1 and J usage is TRBJ1-2; 8 bases map to TRBD1. The germline CDR1 and CDR2 sequences are DFQATT and SNEGSKA (reference sequence). J lost 3 bases, V lost 6 bases, and 6 bases had no gene match. The CDR3 sequence is 13 residues long.

The J gene is TRBJ2-1, the V gene TRBV6-2 or TRBV6-3; D gene uncertain. Per the germline V gene, CDR1 is MNHEY and CDR2 is SVGEGT. V shed 5 bases and J shed 0 bases, with 8 bases lying between them. The CDR3 is 14 residues long. Here the CDR3 DNA reads TGTGCCAGCAGTCCCCTAAGCTCCTACAATGAGCAGTTCTTC. It yields the protein CASSPLSSYNEQFF.

This clonotype was counted a few times. The rearrangement uses TRBV11-2 and TRBJ1-5; possibly TRBD1 for D (6 bases). Trimming shortened V by 5 bases and J by 0 bases, and 14 bases separated the two germline ends. The CDR3 has 16 amino acids. The V gene's germline CDR1 is SGHAT and CDR2 FQNNGV. The CDR3 sequence is CASSLGGRNSNQPQHF. The CDR3 coding sequence is TGTGCCAGCAGCCTGGGGGGGCGCAATAGCAATCAGCCCCAGCATTTT.

This rearrangement joins TRBV27 to TRBJ1-5; possibly TRBD1 for D (5 bases). V dropped 5 bases and J dropped 0 bases, with 11 bases sitting between them. The CDR3 consists of 15 residues. Germline V gene lookup returns CDR1 MNHEY and CDR2 SMNVEV (reference sequence). The CDR3, as DNA: TGTGCCAGCAGTCCCCGGGGGTTTAGCAATCAGCCCCAGCATTTT. It encodes CASSPRGFSNQPQHF.

This clonotype was recorded a few times. This chain's CDR3 is CASSPMAGADTQYF. The CDR3 DNA is TGTGCCAGTAGTCCTATGGCGGGGGCCGATACGCAGTATTTT. The rearrangement links TRBV19 to TRBJ2-3; weak D call: TRBD2 (7 bases). Germline CDR1 and CDR2: LNHDA and SQIVND (reference sequence). V was pared by 5 bases and J by 6 bases, with 15 bases between. CDR3 size: 14 residues.